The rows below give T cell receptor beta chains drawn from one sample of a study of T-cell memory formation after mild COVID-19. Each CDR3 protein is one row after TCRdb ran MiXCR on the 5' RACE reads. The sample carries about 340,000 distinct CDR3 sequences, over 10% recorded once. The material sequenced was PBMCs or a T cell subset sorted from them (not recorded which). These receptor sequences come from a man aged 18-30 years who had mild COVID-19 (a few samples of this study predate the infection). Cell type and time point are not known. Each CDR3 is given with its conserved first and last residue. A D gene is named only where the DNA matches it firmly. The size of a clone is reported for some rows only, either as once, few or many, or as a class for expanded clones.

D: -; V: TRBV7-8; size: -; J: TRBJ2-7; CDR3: CASSLLGPQSYEQYF; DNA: TGTGCCAGCAGCTTACTGGGCCCACAGTCCTACGAGCAGTACTTC
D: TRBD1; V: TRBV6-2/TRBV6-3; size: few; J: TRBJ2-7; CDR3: CASSHRGPYEQYF; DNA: TGTGCCAGCAGTCACAGGGGCCCCTACGAGCAGTACTTC
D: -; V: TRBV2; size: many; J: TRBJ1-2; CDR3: CASAVNYGYTF; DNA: TGTGCCAGCGCCGTTAACTATGGCTACACCTTC
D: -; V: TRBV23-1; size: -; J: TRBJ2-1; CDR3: CASSQFLQGSGNEQFF; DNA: TGCGCCAGCAGTCAATTTCTCCAGGGTTCGGGGAATGAGCAGTTCTTC
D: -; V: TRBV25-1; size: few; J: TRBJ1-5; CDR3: CASSEYDQPQHF; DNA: TGTGCCAGCAGTGAATATGATCAGCCCCAGCATTTT
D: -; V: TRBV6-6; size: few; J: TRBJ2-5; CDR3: CASIPSGQETQYF; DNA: TGTGCCAGCATTCCGAGCGGACAAGAGACCCAGTACTTC
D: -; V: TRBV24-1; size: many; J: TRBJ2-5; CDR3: CATSDGSQETQYF; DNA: TGTGCCACCAGTGACGGGAGCCAAGAGACCCAGTACTTC
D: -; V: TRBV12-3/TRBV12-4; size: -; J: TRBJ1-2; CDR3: CASSLGGRGYGYTF; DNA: TGTGCCAGCAGTTTAGGAGGTAGAGGATATGGCTACACCTTC
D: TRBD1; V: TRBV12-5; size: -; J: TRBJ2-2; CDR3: CASGLRQGNTGELFF; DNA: TGTGCTAGTGGTTTGCGACAGGGTAACACCGGGGAGCTGTTTTTT
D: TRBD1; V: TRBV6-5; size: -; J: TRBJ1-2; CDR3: CASRQGAGYGYTF; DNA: TGTGCCAGCAGACAGGGGGCAGGCTATGGCTACACCTTC
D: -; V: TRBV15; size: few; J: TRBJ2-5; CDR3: CATSRDRGKETQYF; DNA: TGTGCCACCAGCAGAGATCGTGGGAAAGAGACCCAGTACTTC
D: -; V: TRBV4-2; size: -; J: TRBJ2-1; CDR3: CASSQDTRGAYNEQFF; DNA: TGTGCCAGCAGCCAAGATACCAGGGGCGCCTACAATGAGCAGTTCTTC
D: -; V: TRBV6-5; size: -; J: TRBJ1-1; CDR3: CASSYSRGAAEAFF; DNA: TGTGCCAGCAGTTACTCGAGGGGCGCGGCTGAAGCTTTCTTT
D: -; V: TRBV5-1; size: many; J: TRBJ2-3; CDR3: CASVRGGSTDTQYF; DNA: TGCGCCAGCGTCAGGGGGGGGAGCACAGATACGCAGTATTTT
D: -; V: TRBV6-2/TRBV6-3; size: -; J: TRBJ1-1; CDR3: CASISSLRGNTPMNTEAFF; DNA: TGTGCCAGCATCTCCTCGCTGAGGGGCAATACTCCCATGAACACTGAAGCTTTCTTT
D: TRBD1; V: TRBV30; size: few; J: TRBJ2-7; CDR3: CAGQGPTYEQYF; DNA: TGTGCCGGACAGGGGCCCACCTACGAGCAGTACTTC
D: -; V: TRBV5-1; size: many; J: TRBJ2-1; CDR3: CASSFGLGYNEQFF; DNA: TGCGCCAGCAGCTTTGGGTTGGGGTACAATGAGCAGTTCTTC
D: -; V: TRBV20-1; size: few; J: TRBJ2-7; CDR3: CSAPPAGGSYEQYF; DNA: TGCAGTGCTCCTCCGGCTGGGGGATCCTACGAGCAGTACTTC
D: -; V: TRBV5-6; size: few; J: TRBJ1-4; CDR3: CASGGQGLSNEKLFF; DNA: TGTGCCAGCGGCGGGCAGGGTTTATCTAATGAAAAACTGTTTTTT
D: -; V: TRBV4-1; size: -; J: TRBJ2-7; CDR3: CASTPKQGNYEQYF; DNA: TGCGCCAGTACCCCCAAACAGGGAAACTACGAGCAGTACTTC
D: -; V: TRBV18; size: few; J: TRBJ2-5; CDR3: CASSPPGQTQETQYF; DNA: TGTGCCAGCTCACCACCGGGTCAGACACAAGAGACCCAGTACTTC
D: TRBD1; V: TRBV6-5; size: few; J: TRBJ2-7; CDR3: CASSYGQGVYEQYF; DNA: TGTGCCAGCAGTTACGGACAGGGGGTTTACGAGCAGTACTTC
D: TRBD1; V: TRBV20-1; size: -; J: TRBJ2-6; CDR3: CSASANRGIAGANVLTF; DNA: TGCAGTGCTAGCGCCAACAGGGGAATAGCTGGGGCCAACGTCCTGACTTTC
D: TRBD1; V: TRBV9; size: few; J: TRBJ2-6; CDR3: CASSEDGTGGPSGANVLTF; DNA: TGTGCCAGCAGCGAGGACGGGACAGGGGGACCGTCTGGGGCCAACGTCCTGACTTTC
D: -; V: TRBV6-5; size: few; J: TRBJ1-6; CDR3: CASRDRYSPLHF; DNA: TGTGCCAGCCGGGACCGTTATTCACCCCTCCACTTT
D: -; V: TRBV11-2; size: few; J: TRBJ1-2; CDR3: CASSFRGETLIYGYTF; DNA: TGTGCCAGCAGCTTCCGGGGCGAAACCCTTATCTATGGCTACACCTTC
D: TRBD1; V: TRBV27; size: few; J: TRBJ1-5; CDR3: CASSPADRGNQPQHF; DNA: TGTGCCAGCAGTCCGGCGGACAGGGGCAATCAGCCCCAGCATTTT
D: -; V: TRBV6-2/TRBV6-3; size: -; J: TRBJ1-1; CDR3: CASASHPGRSNTEAFF; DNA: TGTGCCAGCGCGAGCCATCCGGGCAGGAGCAACACTGAAGCTTTCTTT
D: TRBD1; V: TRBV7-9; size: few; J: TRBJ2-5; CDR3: CASSKIEGAWTETQYF; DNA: TGTGCCAGCAGCAAGATCGAGGGGGCCTGGACAGAGACCCAGTACTTC
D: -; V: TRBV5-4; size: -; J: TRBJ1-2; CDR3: CASSLLSGVNYGYTF; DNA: TGTGCCAGCAGCTTGCTCTCAGGGGTGAACTATGGCTACACCTTC
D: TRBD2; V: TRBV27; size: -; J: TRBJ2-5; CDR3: CASAVLIAGTETQYF; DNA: TGTGCCAGTGCCGTGTTGATAGCGGGAACTGAGACCCAGTACTTC
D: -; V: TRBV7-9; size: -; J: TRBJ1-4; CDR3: CASSAVFADEKLFF; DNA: TGTGCCAGCAGTGCAGTGTTCGCAGATGAAAAACTGTTTTTT
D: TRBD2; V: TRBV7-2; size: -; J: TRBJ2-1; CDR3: CASSLVIGLVFYNEQFF; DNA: TGTGCCAGCAGCTTGGTTATTGGACTAGTTTTCTACAATGAGCAGTTCTTC
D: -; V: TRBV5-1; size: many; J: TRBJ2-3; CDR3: CASSLERTSTDTQYF; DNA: TGCGCCAGCAGCCTCGAGCGCACCAGCACAGATACGCAGTATTTT
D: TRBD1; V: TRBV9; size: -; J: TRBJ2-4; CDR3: CASSPRDRKNIQYF; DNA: TGTGCCAGCAGCCCTAGGGACAGGAAAAACATTCAGTACTTC
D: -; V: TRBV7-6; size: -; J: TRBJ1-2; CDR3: CASSRSWLYGYTF; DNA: TGTGCCAGCAGCCGATCTTGGCTGTATGGCTACACCTTC
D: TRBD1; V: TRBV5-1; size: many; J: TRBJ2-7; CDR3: CASSLNTGGIYEQYF; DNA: TGCGCCAGCAGCTTAAACACAGGGGGGATCTACGAGCAGTACTTC
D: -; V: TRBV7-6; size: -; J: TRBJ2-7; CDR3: CASSLARVGSEQYF; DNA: TGTGCCAGCAGCTTAGCGCGGGTGGGCTCCGAGCAGTACTTC
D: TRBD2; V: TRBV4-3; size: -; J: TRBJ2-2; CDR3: CASSPFREAGGGDTGELFF; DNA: TGCGCCAGCAGCCCGTTCAGGGAAGCGGGGGGCGGAGACACCGGGGAGCTGTTTTTT
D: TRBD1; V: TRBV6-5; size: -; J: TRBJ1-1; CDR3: CASRQGVVNTEAFF; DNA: TGTGCCAGCAGACAGGGGGTGGTGAACACTGAAGCTTTCTTT
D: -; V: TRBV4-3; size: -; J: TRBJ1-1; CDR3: CASSQEKATDTEAFF; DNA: TGCGCCAGCAGCCAAGAGAAGGCGACGGACACTGAAGCTTTCTTT
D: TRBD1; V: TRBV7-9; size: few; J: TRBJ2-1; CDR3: CASSPRTGRQGEQFF; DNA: TGTGCCAGCAGCCCAAGGACAGGGAGACAGGGTGAGCAGTTCTTC
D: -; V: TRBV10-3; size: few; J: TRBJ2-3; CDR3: CAIKGSDTQYF; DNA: TGTGCCATCAAAGGATCAGATACGCAGTATTTT
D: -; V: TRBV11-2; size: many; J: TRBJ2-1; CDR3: CASSLSDYHNEQFF; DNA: TGTGCCAGCAGCTTGTCTGACTATCACAATGAGCAGTTCTTC
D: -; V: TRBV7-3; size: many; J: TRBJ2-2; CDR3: CASSLTPGELFF; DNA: TGTGCCAGCAGCTTAACTCCCGGGGAGCTGTTTTTT
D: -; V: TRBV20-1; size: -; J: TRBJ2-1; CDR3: CSAREETSSYNEQFF; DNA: TGCAGTGCTAGAGAAGAGACGAGCTCCTACAATGAGCAGTTCTTC
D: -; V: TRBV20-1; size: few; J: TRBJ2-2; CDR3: CSARERPPKVTGELFF; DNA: TGCAGTGCTAGAGAGCGACCCCCTAAGGTCACCGGGGAGCTGTTTTTT
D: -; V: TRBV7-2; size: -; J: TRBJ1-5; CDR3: CASSLEASDPPQHF; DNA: TGTGCCAGCAGCTTAGAGGCCAGTGACCCGCCCCAGCATTTT